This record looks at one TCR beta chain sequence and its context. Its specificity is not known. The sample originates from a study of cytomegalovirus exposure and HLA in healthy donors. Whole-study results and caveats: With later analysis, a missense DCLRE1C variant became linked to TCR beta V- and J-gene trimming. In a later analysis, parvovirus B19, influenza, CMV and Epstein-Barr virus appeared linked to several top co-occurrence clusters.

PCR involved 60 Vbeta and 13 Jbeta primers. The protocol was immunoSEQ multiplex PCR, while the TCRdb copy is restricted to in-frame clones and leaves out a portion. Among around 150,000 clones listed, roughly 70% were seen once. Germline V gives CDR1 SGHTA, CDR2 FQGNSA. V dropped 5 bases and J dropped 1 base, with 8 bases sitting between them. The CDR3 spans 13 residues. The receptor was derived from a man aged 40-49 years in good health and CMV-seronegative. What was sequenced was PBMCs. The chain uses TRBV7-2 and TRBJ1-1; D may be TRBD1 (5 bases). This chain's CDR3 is CASSLQENTEAFF. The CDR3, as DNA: TGTGCCAGCAGCCTACAGGAGAACACTGAAGCTTTCTTT. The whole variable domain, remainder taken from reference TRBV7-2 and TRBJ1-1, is GAGVSQSPSNKVTEKGKDVELRCDPISGHTALYWYRQSLGQGLEFLIYFQGNSAPDKSGLPSDRFSAERTGGSVSTLTIQRTQQEDSAVYLCASSLQENTEAFFGQGTRLTVV.